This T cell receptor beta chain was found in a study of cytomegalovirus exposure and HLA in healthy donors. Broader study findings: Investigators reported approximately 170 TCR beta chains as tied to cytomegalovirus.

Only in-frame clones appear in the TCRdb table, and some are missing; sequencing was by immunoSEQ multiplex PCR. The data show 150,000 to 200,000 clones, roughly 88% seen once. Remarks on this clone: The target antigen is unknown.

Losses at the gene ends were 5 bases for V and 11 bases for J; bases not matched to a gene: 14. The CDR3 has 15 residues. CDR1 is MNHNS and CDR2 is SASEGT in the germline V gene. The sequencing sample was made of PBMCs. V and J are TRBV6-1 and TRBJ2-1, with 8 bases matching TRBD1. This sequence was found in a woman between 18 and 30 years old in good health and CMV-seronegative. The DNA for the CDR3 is TGTGCCAGCAGTCCCGTCTACCGGACAGGGAATCAGCAGTTCTTC. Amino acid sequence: CASSPVYRTGNQQFF.